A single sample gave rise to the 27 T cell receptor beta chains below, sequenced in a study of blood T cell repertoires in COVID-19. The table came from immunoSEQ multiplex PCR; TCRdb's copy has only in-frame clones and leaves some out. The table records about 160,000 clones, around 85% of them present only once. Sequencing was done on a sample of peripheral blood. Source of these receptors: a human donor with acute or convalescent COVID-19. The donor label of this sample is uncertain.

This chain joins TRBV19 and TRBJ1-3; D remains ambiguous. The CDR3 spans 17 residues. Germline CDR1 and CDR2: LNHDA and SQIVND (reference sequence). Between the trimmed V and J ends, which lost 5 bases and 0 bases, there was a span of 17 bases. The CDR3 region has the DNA TGTGCCAGTAGTCCAACCGGGGTCTTCACCTCTGGAAACACCATATATTTT. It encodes CASSPTGVFTSGNTIYF.

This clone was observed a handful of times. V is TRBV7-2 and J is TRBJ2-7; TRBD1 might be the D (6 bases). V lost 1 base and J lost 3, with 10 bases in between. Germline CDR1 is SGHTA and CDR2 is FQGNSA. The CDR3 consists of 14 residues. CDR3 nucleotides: TGTGCCAGCAGCTTAGGTGGGGGCCTCTACGAGCAGTACTTC. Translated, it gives CASSLGGGLYEQYF.

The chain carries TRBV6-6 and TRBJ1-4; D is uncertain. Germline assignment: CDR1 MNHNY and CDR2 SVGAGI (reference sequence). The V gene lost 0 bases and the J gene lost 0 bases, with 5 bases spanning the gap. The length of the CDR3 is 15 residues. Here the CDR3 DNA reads TGTGCCAGCAGTTACTCGAGAGCAACTAATGAAAAACTGTTTTTT. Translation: CASSYSRATNEKLFF.

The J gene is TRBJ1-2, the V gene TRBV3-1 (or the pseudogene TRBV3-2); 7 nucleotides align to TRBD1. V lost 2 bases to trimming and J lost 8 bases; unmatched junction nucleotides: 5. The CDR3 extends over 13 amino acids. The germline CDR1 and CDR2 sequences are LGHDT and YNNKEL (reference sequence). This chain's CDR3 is CASSQLTGMGYTF. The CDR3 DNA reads TGTGCCAGCAGCCAATTGACAGGGATGGGCTACACCTTC.

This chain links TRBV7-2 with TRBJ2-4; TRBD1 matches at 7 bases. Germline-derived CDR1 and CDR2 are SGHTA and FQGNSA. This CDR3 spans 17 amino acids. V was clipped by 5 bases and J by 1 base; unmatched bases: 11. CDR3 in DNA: TGTGCCAGCAGCCCCCCGACAGGGATTGTTGCCAAAAACATTCAGTACTTC. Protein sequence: CASSPPTGIVAKNIQYF.

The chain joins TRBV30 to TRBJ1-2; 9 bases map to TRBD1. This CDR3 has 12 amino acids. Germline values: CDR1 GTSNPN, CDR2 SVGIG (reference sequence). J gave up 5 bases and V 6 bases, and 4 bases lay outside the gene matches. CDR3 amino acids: CACTGGGYGYTF. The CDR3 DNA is TGTGCCTGTACAGGGGGCGGTTATGGCTACACCTTC.

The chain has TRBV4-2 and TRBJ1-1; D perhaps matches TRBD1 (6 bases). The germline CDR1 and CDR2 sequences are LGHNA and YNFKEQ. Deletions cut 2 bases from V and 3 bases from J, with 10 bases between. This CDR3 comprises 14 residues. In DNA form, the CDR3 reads TGTGCCAGCAGCCAATTTGCAGGGGACACTGAAGCTTTCTTT. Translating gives CASSQFAGDTEAFF.

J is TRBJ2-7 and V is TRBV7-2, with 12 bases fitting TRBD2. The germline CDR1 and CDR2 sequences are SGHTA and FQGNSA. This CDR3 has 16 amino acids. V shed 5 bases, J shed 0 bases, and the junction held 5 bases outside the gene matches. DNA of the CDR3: TGTGCCAGCAGCCGTAGGACTAGCGGGGTCTCCTACGAGCAGTACTTC. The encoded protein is CASSRRTSGVSYEQYF.

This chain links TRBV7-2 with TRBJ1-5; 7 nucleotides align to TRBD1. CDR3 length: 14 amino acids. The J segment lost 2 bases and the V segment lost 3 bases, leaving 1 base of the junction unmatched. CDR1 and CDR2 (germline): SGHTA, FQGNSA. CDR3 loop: CASSFTGGNQPQHF. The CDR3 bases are TGTGCCAGCAGCTTCACAGGGGGCAATCAGCCCCAGCATTTT.

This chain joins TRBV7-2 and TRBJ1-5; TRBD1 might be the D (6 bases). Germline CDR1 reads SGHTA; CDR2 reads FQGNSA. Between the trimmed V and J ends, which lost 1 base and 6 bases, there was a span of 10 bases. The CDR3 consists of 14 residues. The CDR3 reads CASSLVGGSQPQHF. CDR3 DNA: TGTGCCAGCAGCTTAGTAGGGGGATCTCAGCCCCAGCATTTT.

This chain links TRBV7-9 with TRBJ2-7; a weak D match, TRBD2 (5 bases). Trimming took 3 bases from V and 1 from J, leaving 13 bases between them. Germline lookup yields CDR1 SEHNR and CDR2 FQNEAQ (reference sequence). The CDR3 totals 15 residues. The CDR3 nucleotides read TGTGCCAGCAGCTTCTTCAGCGAGGGTTCCTACGAGCAGTACTTC. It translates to CASSFFSEGSYEQYF.

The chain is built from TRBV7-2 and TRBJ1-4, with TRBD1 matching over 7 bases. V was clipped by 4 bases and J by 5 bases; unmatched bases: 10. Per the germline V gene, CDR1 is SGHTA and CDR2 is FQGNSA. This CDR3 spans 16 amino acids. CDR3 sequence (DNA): TGTGCCAGCAGCTCCAACCAACCGGGACAGAATGAAAAACTGTTTTTT. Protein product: CASSSNQPGQNEKLFF.

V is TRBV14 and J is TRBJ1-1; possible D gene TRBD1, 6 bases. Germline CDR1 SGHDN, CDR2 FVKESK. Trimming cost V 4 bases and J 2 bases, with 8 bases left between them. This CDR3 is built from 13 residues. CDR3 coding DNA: TGTGCCAGCAGCCTACAGGGTAACACTGAAGCTTTCTTT. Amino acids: CASSLQGNTEAFF.

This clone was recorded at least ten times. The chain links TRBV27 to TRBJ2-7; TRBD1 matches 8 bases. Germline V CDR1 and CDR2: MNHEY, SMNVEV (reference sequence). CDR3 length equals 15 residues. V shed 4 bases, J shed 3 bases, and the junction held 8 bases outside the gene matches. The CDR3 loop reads CASSYTGTGLYEQYF. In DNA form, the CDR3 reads TGTGCCAGCAGTTACACCGGGACAGGCCTCTACGAGCAGTACTTC.

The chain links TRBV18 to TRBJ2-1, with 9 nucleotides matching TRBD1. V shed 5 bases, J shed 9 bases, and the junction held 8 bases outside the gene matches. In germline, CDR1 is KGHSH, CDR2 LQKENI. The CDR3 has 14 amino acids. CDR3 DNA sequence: TGTGCCAGCTCATCGGGGACAGGGAAACCTGAGCAGTTCTTC. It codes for CASSSGTGKPEQFF.

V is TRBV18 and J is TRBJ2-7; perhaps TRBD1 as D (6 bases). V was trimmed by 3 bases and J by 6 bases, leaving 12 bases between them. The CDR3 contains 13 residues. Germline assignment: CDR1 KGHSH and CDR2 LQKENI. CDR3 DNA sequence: TGTGCCAGCTCACCCACGACACAGGGCGAGCAGTACTTC. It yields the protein CASSPTTQGEQYF. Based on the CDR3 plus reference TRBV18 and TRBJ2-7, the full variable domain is NAGVMQNPRHLVRRRGQEARLRCSPMKGHSHVYWYRQLPEEGLKFMVYLQKENIIDESGMPKERFSAEFPKEGPSILRIQQVVRGDSAAYFCASSPTTQGEQYFGPGTRLTVT.

CDR3 region: CAWDFRQGETQYF. CDR3 DNA sequence: TGTGCCTGGGACTTTCGACAGGGGGAGACCCAGTACTTC. This chain uses TRBV30 with TRBJ2-5, with 8 bases that match TRBD1. CDR1 and CDR2 from the germline V gene are GTSNPN and SVGIG (reference sequence). V trimming: 5 bases; J trimming: 5 bases; junction bases outside the gene matches: 7. The CDR3 totals 13 residues.

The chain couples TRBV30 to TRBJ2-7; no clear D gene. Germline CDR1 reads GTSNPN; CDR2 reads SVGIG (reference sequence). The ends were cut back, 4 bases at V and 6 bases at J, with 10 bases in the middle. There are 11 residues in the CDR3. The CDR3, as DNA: TGTGCCTGGAACTACGGTAGCGAGCAGTACTTC. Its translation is CAWNYGSEQYF.

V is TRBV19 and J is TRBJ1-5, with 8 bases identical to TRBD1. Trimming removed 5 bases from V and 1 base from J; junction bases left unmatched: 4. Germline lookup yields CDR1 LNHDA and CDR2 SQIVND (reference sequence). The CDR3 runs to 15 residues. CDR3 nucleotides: TGTGCCAGTAGTCCCTACAGGGGGAGCAATCAGCCCCAGCATTTT. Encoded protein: CASSPYRGSNQPQHF.

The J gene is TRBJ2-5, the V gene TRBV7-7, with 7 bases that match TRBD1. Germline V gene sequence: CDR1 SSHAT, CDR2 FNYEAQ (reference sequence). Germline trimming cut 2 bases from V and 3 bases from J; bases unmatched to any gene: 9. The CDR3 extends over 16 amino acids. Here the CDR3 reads CASSLRRYRGEETQYF. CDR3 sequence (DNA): TGTGCCAGCAGCTTAAGACGATACAGGGGCGAAGAGACCCAGTACTTC. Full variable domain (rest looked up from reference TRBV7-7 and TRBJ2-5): GAGVSQSPRYKVTKRGQDVTLRCDPISSHATLYWYQQALGQGPEFLTYFNYEAQPDKSGLPSDRFSAERPEGSISTLTIQRTEQRDSAMYRCASSLRRYRGEETQYFGPGTRLLVL.

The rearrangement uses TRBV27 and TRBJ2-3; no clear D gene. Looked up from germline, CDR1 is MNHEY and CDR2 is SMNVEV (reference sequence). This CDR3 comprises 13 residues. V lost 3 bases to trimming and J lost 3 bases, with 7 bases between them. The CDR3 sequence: CASSFDGTDTQYF. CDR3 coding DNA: TGTGCCAGCAGTTTTGACGGGACAGATACGCAGTATTTT.

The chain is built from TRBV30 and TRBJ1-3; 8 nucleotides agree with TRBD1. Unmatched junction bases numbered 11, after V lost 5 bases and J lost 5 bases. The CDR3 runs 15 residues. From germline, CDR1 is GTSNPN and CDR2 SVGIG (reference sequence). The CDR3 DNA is TGTGCCTGGGGACGACCGGGACAGGTTAGAAACACCATATATTTT. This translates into CAWGRPGQVRNTIYF.

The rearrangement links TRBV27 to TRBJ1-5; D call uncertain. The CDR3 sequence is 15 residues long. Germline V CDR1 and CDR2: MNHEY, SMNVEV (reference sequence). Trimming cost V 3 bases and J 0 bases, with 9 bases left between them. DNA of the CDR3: TGTGCCAGCAGTTTGGAGCCTTATAGCAATCAGCCCCAGCATTTT. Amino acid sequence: CASSLEPYSNQPQHF.

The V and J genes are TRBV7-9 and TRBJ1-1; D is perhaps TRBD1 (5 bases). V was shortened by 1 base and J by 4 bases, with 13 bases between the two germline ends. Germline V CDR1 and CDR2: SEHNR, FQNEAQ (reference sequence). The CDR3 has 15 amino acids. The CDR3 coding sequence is TGTGCCAGCAGCTTAGAAGGGGTTCGGTCCACTGAAGCTTTCTTT. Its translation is CASSLEGVRSTEAFF. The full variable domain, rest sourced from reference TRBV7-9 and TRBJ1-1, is DTGVSQNPRHKITKRGQNVTFRCDPISEHNRLYWYRQTLGQGPEFLTYFQNEAQLEKSRLLSDRFSAERPKGSFSTLEIQRTEQGDSAMYLCASSLEGVRSTEAFFGQGTRLTVV.

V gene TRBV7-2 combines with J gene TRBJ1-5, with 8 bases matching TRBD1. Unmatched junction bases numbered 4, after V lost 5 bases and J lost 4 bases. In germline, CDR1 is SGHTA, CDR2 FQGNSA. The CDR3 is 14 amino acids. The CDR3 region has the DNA TGTGCCAGCAGCCCAAGACAGGGGAATCAGCCCCAGCATTTT. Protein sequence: CASSPRQGNQPQHF.

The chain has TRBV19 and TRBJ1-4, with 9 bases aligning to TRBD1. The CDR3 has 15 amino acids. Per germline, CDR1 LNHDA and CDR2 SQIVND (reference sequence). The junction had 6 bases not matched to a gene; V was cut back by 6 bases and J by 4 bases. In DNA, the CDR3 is TGTGCCAGTAGGGTCGACAGGGGGATTAATGAAAAACTGTTTTTT. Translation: CASRVDRGINEKLFF.

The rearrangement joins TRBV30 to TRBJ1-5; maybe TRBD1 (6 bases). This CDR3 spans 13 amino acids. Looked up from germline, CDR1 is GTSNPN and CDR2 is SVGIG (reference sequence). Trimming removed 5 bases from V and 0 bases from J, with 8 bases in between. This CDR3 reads CAWQGSSNQPQHF. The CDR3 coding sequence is TGTGCCTGGCAGGGGTCTAGCAATCAGCCCCAGCATTTT. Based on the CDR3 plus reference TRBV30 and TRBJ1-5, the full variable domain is SQTIHQWPATLVQPVGSPLSLECTVEGTSNPNLYWYRQAAGRGLQLLFYSVGIGQISSEVPQNLSASRPQDRQFILSSKKLLLSDSGFYLCAWQGSSNQPQHFGDGTRLSIL.